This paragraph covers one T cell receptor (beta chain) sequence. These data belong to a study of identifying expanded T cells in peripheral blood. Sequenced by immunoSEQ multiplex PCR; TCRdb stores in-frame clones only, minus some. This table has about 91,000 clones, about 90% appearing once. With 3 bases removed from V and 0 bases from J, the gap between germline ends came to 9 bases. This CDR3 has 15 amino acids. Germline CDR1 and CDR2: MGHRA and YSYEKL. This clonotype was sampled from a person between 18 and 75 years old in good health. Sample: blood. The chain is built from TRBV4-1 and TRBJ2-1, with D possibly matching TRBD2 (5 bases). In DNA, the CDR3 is TGCGCCAGCAGCCAGAGCGGCAGCTCCTACAATGAGCAGTTCTTC. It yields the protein CASSQSGSSYNEQFF.